This TCR delta chain was documented in a study of gamma-delta chains in newborns, infants, children. The wider study: Polyclonal expansion of innate γδ T cells after birth follows microbial exposure.

TCRdb fed the reads into CATT to redo clone calling. The sample lists 6,500 to 8,000 delta-chain clones; 11% were seen once. The germline V gene has CDR1 GEAIGNYY and CDR2 EKD. V dropped 0 bases and J dropped 0 bases, with 5 bases sitting between them. The CDR3 has 16 residues. This clone was detected a few times. This CDR3 is also generated by other DNA sequences in the sample. Sequenced sample: blood. The sequence was obtained from a child who was a newborn, infant or young child, either healthy, febrile or measles-vaccinated (not recorded which). V is TRDV2 and J is TRDJ3; D ambiguous. The CDR3 region has the DNA TGTGCCTGTGACACCCCAAGCTCCTGGGACACCCGACAGATGTTTTTC. This gives the protein CACDTPSSWDTRQMFF.